The 30 T cell receptor beta chains below were found in one sample sequenced in a study of T cell responses to AZD1222 COVID-19 vaccine. TCRdb's copy holds only in-frame clones and misses some; the assay was immunoSEQ multiplex PCR. The sample consists of fewer than 120,000 clones, approximately 85% of them appearing once. The sequences come from peripheral blood, collected on day 0 of AZD1222 vaccination. Source of these receptors: an adult in good health.

CDR3 bases: TGTGCCAGCAGTTTATCTCAGGGACTAGCGGGAGTTAGGGGGGAGCTGTTTTTT. Its protein is CASSLSQGLAGVRGELFF. This sequence joins TRBV27 and TRBJ2-2; the match to TRBD2 covers 14 bases. CDR1 is MNHEY and CDR2 is SMNVEV in the germline V gene (reference sequence). This CDR3 has 18 amino acids. V lost 0 bases and J lost 8; bases outside the gene matches: 8.

In this sample, this clone turned up a few times. V gene TRBV29-1 combines with J gene TRBJ2-2; 7 positions match TRBD1. With V trimmed by 7 bases and J by 0 bases, 8 bases remained unmatched. Germline CDR1 is SQVTM and CDR2 is ANQGSEA. The CDR3 contains 15 residues. CDR3: CSARQGAANTGELFF. The DNA for the CDR3 is TGCAGCGCTCGACAGGGAGCGGCGAACACCGGGGAGCTGTTTTTT.

This chain uses TRBV28 with TRBJ1-3; 8 bases align to TRBD1. The V segment lost 3 bases and the J segment 5 bases; nucleotides outside the gene matches: 6. Germline loops: CDR1 MDHEN, CDR2 SYDVKM. The CDR3 sequence is 15 residues long. Written as DNA, the CDR3 is TGTGCCAGCAGTTTGGCAGGGGGCCCCCGAAACACCATATATTTT. It translates to CASSLAGGPRNTIYF.

The chain has TRBV7-2 and TRBJ2-1; possibly TRBD1 or TRBD2 for D (6 bases each). Germline CDR1 SGHTA, CDR2 FQGNSA. V was clipped by 2 bases and J by 6 bases, with 17 bases between them. CDR3 length: 16 amino acids. The chain's CDR3 is CASSLLDRGAGNEQFF. CDR3 DNA sequence: TGTGCCAGCAGCTTATTAGATAGGGGGGCCGGCAATGAGCAGTTCTTC.

This clone was observed once. The rearrangement uses TRBV9 and TRBJ2-7; 8 bases align to TRBD2. CDR1 and CDR2 (germline): SGDLS, YYNGEE. The CDR3 covers 18 residues. V trimming: 0 bases; J trimming: 0 bases; junction bases outside the gene matches: 11. CDR3 amino acids: CASSVALTSGLSSYEQYF. The CDR3 DNA sequence: TGTGCCAGCAGCGTAGCCCTTACTAGCGGCCTGAGCTCCTACGAGCAGTACTTC.

The genes are TRBV7-2 and TRBJ1-1, with TRBD1 matching 12 bases. The V gene's germline CDR1 is SGHTA and CDR2 FQGNSA. The CDR3 sequence is 18 residues long. J was trimmed by 6 bases and V by 3 bases; bases with no gene match: 14. CDR3 in amino acids: CASSFGRAGGTGGSEAFF. The CDR3 nucleotides read TGTGCCAGCAGCTTTGGTAGGGCTGGCGGGACAGGGGGCTCTGAAGCTTTCTTT.

The DNA for the CDR3 is TGTGCCAGCAGCGTAACGGACACCTATAACTATGGCTACACCTTC. Amino acids: CASSVTDTYNYGYTF. The chain has TRBV9 and TRBJ1-2, with a weak D call TRBD1 (5 bases). CDR1 is SGDLS and CDR2 is YYNGEE in the germline V gene. V lost 1 base and J 1 base, leaving 11 bases between the germline ends. The CDR3 is 15 amino acids.

The CDR3 sequence: CASSSGFRALYGYTF. The CDR3 DNA reads as TGTGCCAGCAGTTCAGGGTTCAGGGCCCTCTATGGCTACACCTTC. This chain uses TRBV6-5 with TRBJ1-2; possibly TRBD1 for D (5 bases). V dropped 4 bases and J dropped 4 bases, with 16 bases sitting between them. Germline CDR1 MNHEY, CDR2 SVGAGI. This CDR3 has 15 amino acids.

The rearrangement joins TRBV27 to TRBJ2-3; D may be TRBD2 (5 bases). The CDR3 sequence is 13 residues long. Germline-derived CDR1 and CDR2 are MNHEY and SMNVEV (reference sequence). V was cut by 6 bases and J by 8 bases, with 15 bases left in between. CDR3 in DNA: TGTGCCAGCAGCCTTAGCGTGGGCATTACGCAGTATTTT. Its translation: CASSLSVGITQYF.

This clone was seen only a few times. The chain has TRBV4-3 and TRBJ1-2; D possibly corresponds to TRBD1 (6 bases). The germline CDR1 and CDR2 sequences are LGHNA and YSLEER. This CDR3 region has 16 residues. V lost 0 bases and J 1 base, leaving 12 bases between the germline ends. Here the CDR3 DNA reads TGCGCCAGCAGCCAAGATCGAGCCAGGGGTAACTATGGCTACACCTTC. Translated, it gives CASSQDRARGNYGYTF.

In DNA form, the CDR3 reads TGTGCCAGCAGCCCCAGGGGGGGGGATCCCTACGAGCAGTACTTC. This codes for CASSPRGGDPYEQYF. The V call is TRBV7-2, the J call TRBJ2-7, with D perhaps given as TRBD1 or TRBD2 (7 bases each). CDR1 is SGHTA, CDR2 FQGNSA, per germline. The CDR3 covers 15 residues. The V end lost 5 bases, the J end lost 2 bases, and 16 bases lay between the germline ends.

The gene calls are TRBV6-5 and TRBJ1-2; 8 nucleotides line up with TRBD1. The CDR3 is made up of 14 amino acids. The V gene's germline CDR1 is MNHEY and CDR2 SVGAGI. V lost 6 bases, J lost 0 bases, and 3 bases stayed unmatched. CDR3 region: CASRRDRSNYGYTF. The CDR3 DNA is TGTGCCAGCAGGAGGGACAGGTCTAACTATGGCTACACCTTC.

The J gene is TRBJ2-5, the V gene TRBV7-9; TRBD2 agrees at 11 bases. The CDR3 covers 14 residues. Germline V gives CDR1 SEHNR, CDR2 FQNEAQ (reference sequence). The V and J ends lost 4 bases and 5 bases, in that order; junction bases with no gene match: 3. The CDR3 here is CASSYASGGETQYF. The DNA of the CDR3 is TGTGCCAGCAGCTACGCTAGCGGGGGGGAGACCCAGTACTTC.

V and J are TRBV28 and TRBJ1-5, with 8 bases lining up with TRBD1. After removal of 6 bases from V and 0 bases from J, the junction contained 19 bases not matched to a gene. The CDR3 contains 20 residues. Per the germline V gene, CDR1 is MDHEN and CDR2 is SYDVKM. The CDR3 DNA sequence: TGTGCCAGCAGCCCATGGGAACCGGGACAGGCTCTCCGTAGCAATCAGCCCCAGCATTTT. Translation gives CASSPWEPGQALRSNQPQHF.

The J gene is TRBJ1-2, the V gene TRBV7-9; no clear D. This CDR3 comprises 16 residues. Trimming pared 1 base from V and 3 bases from J, leaving 15 bases between. CDR1 and CDR2 from the germline V gene are SEHNR and FQNEAQ (reference sequence). The CDR3 bases are TGTGCCAGCAGCTTAGTGTCGAGGGCCGCTGACTATGGCTACACCTTC. Protein sequence: CASSLVSRAADYGYTF.

The chain has TRBV18 and TRBJ1-5, with D perhaps matching TRBD1 (6 bases). Germline V CDR1 and CDR2: KGHSH, LQKENI. The ends were cut back, 4 bases at V and 4 bases at J, with 14 bases in the middle. The CDR3 is 15 residues long. This CDR3 reads CASSLNRAVNQPQHF. In DNA form, the CDR3 reads TGTGCCAGCTCACTTAACAGGGCCGTAAATCAGCCCCAGCATTTT.

The CDR3 spells CASSQVGTGLYGYTF. The CDR3 nucleotides read TGCGCCAGCAGCCAAGTCGGGACAGGGCTCTATGGCTACACCTTC. The chain employs TRBV4-1 and TRBJ1-2, with 9 bases aligning to TRBD1. Unmatched junction bases numbered 4, after V lost 1 base and J lost 4 bases. Germline V CDR1 and CDR2: MGHRA, YSYEKL. This CDR3 contains 15 residues.

The chain employs TRBV28 and TRBJ1-2; 8 nucleotides line up with TRBD1. V lost 8 bases and J lost 8; bases outside the gene matches: 16. Per the germline V gene, CDR1 is MDHEN and CDR2 is SYDVKM. The CDR3 covers 15 residues. The chain's CDR3 is CASQGSADRGDGYTF. CDR3 in DNA: TGTGCCAGCCAAGGGTCAGCCGACAGGGGTGACGGCTACACCTTC.

The CDR3 coding sequence is TGTGCCAGCAAGCGAGACAATGAGCAGTTCTTC. The encoded protein is CASKRDNEQFF. The chain uses TRBV6-5 and TRBJ2-1; D not resolved. V was trimmed by 7 bases and J by 5 bases, leaving 6 bases between them. From germline, CDR1 is MNHEY and CDR2 SVGAGI. The CDR3 loop spans 11 amino acids.

The rearrangement joins TRBV16 to TRBJ1-1; 7 bases align to TRBD1. The CDR3 is 14 amino acids. Germline V gene lookup returns CDR1 KGHSY and CDR2 FQNENV. The trim removed 4 bases at V and 5 bases at J, leaving 7 bases unmatched. The CDR3 DNA is TGTGCCAGCAGCCTGGACCAGGGGGTAACTGAAGCTTTCTTT. The encoded protein is CASSLDQGVTEAFF.

The rearrangement uses TRBV2 and TRBJ1-2, with TRBD1 matching over 9 bases. The CDR3 has 15 amino acids. Germline V CDR1 and CDR2: SNHLY, FYNNEI. With 6 bases clipped from V and 6 bases from J, the junction kept 11 bases outside the gene matches. CDR3 coding DNA: TGTGCCAGCAGCCGGATTACAGGGGGCATCGATGGCTACACCTTC. This codes for CASSRITGGIDGYTF.

The CDR3 reads CASSRWGGNEQFF. CDR3 sequence (DNA): TGCGCCAGCAGTCGGTGGGGAGGCAATGAGCAGTTCTTC. The genes are TRBV23-1 and TRBJ2-1; D is possibly TRBD2 (6 bases). TRBV23-1 is reported as an ORF; its role is uncertain. The CDR3 totals 13 residues. Between the trimmed V and J ends, which lost 4 bases and 6 bases, there was a span of 10 bases.

The rearrangement joins TRBV6-5 to TRBJ2-1, with D maybe TRBD2 (6 bases). V was clipped by 2 bases and J by 5 bases, with 13 bases between them. Germline V lookup: CDR1 MNHEY, CDR2 SVGAGI. The CDR3 contains 15 residues. The CDR3 protein is CASSYSQRANNEQFF. CDR3 DNA: TGTGCCAGCAGTTACAGCCAGCGGGCAAACAATGAGCAGTTCTTC.

The chain employs TRBV28 and TRBJ1-1; no firm D call. The CDR3 consists of 13 residues. Trimming stripped 4 bases from V and 4 bases from J, with 10 bases between. The V gene's germline CDR1 is MDHEN and CDR2 SYDVKM. As DNA, the CDR3 is TGTGCCAGCAGTTCCCCTGGGGTCACTGAAGCTTTCTTT. It encodes CASSSPGVTEAFF. Using reference TRBV28 and TRBJ1-1 for the parts outside the CDR3, the full variable domain is DVKVTQSSRYLVKRTGEKVFLECVQDMDHENMFWYRQDPGLGLRLIYFSYDVKMKEKGDIPEGYSVSREKKERFSLILESASTNQTSMYLCASSSPGVTEAFFGQGTRLTVV.

The rearrangement joins TRBV7-2 to TRBJ1-5; D is ambiguous. Trimming cost V 4 bases and J 0 bases, with 7 bases left between them. The CDR3 sequence is 14 residues long. CDR1 is SGHTA, CDR2 FQGNSA, per germline. The DNA for the CDR3 is TGTGCCAGCAGCTCTGACCGTAGCAATCAGCCCCAGCATTTT. Encoded protein: CASSSDRSNQPQHF. The full variable domain, in which reference TRBV7-2 and TRBJ1-5 provide the parts outside the CDR3, is GAGVSQSPSNKVTEKGKDVELRCDPISGHTALYWYRQSLGQGLEFLIYFQGNSAPDKSGLPSDRFSAERTGGSVSTLTIQRTQQEDSAVYLCASSSDRSNQPQHFGDGTRLSIL.

The chain has TRBV9 and TRBJ2-7; D call uncertain. Trimming removed 4 bases from V and 5 bases from J, with 16 bases in between. CDR3 length: 14 amino acids. CDR1 is SGDLS and CDR2 is YYNGEE in the germline V gene. The CDR3 reads CASSPTPRLHEQYF. For the CDR3, the DNA is TGTGCCAGCAGCCCGACCCCTCGGCTGCACGAGCAGTACTTC.

This clone has a handful of counts. This chain connects TRBV6-5 to TRBJ2-2; no reliable D call. Trimming stripped 6 bases from V and 3 bases from J, with 14 bases between. The CDR3 has 15 amino acids. The germline gives CDR1 MNHEY, CDR2 SVGAGI. The CDR3 here is CASSRGPFDTGELFF. The CDR3 DNA follows: TGTGCCAGCAGCCGCGGACCATTTGACACCGGGGAGCTGTTTTTT.

The genes are TRBV2 and TRBJ1-5; D not resolved. V lost 2 bases and J 0 bases, leaving 8 bases between the germline ends. There are 15 residues in the CDR3. CDR1 and CDR2 from the germline V gene are SNHLY and FYNNEI. In nucleotides, the CDR3 is TGTGCCAGCAGTGAAAGTCGGAATAGCAATCAGCCCCAGCATTTT. It translates to CASSESRNSNQPQHF.

The genes are TRBV6-6 and TRBJ2-2, with D perhaps TRBD1 (6 bases). The V and J ends lost 5 bases and 1 base respectively, with 8 bases between them. CDR1 MNHNY and CDR2 SVGAGI come from the germline V gene (reference sequence). The CDR3 covers 14 residues. The CDR3, as DNA: TGTGCCAGCAGTACGGGACAGAACACCGGGGAGCTGTTTTTT. Protein: CASSTGQNTGELFF.

This clone was seen once. V is TRBV5-4 and J is TRBJ2-1; 8 bases align to TRBD2. The germline V gene has CDR1 SGHNT and CDR2 YYREEE (reference sequence). The ends lost 0 bases at V and 4 bases at J; junction bases unmatched: 6. The CDR3 sequence is 16 residues long. CDR3 nucleotide sequence: TGTGCCAGCAGCTTGGGCGGGGGGAGCACGTACAATGAGCAGTTCTTC. Translation gives CASSLGGGSTYNEQFF.